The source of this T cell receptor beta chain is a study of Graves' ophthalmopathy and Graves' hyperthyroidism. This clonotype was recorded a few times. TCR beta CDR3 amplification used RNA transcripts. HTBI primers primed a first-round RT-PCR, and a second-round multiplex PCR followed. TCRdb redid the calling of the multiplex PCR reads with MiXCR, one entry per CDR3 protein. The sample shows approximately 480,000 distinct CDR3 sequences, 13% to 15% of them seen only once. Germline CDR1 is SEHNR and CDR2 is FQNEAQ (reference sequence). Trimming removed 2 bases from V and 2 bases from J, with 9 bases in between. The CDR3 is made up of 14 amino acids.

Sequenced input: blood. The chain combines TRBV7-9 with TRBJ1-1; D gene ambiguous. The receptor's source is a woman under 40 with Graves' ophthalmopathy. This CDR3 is CASSLKDGNTEAFF. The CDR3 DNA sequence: TGTGCCAGCAGCTTAAAGGACGGCAACACTGAAGCTTTCTTT.